This T cell receptor (beta chain) is drawn from a study of blood T cell repertoires in COVID-19. Overall study context: Donors in the United States, Italy and Spain gave samples during acute or convalescent COVID-19. T cells, B-cell-depleted T cells, or PBMCs supplied cDNA or gDNA.

Per the authors' pipeline: Cell counts per sample came from amplifying reference gene primers. Clones were read by immunoSEQ multiplex PCR, and TCRdb kept only the in-frame ones, dropping some. V, J and clone size were drawn from that table, and D and trimming were deduced from the DNA. The sample contains about 210,000 clones, roughly 86% of which appear only once. The CDR3 totals 17 residues. The V gene's germline CDR1 is MNHNY and CDR2 SVGAGI (reference sequence). Deletions cut 5 bases from V and 2 bases from J, with 21 bases between. The sequence came from a woman aged 50 to 60 with active or convalescent COVID-19. Sequenced input: peripheral blood. The V gene is TRBV6-6, the J gene TRBJ1-1; TRBD1 is a possible D gene (6 bases). CDR3 DNA: TGTGCCAGCAGTCGACAGGTTTCCTCAAATCTTAACACTGAAGCTTTCTTT. The encoded protein is CASSRQVSSNLNTEAFF.